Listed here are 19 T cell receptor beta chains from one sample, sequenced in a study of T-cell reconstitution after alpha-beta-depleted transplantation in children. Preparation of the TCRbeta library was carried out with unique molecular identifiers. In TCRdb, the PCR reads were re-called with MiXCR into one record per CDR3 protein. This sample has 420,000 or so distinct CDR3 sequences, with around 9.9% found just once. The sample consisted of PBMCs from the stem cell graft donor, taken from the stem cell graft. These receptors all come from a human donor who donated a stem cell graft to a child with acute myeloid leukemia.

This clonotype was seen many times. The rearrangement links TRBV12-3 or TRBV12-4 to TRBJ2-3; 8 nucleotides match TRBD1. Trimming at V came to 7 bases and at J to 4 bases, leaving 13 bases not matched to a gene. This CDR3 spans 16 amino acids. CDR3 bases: TGTGCCAGCACTTTTCCATCCGGACAGGGCCCAGATACGCAGTATTTT. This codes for CASTFPSGQGPDTQYF.

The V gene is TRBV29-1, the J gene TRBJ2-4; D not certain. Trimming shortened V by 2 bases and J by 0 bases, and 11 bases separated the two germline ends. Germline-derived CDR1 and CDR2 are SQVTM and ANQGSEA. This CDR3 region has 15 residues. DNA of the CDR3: TGCAGCGTTGAACGGTTGAACATAGCCAAAAACATTCAGTACTTC. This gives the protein CSVERLNIAKNIQYF.

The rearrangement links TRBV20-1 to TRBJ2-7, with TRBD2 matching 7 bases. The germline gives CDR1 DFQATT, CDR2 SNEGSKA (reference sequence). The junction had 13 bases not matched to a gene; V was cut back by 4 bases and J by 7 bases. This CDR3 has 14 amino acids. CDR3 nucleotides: TGCAGTGCTATGACTAGCCGGTTTGTGAGAGAGCAGTACTTC. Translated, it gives CSAMTSRFVREQYF.

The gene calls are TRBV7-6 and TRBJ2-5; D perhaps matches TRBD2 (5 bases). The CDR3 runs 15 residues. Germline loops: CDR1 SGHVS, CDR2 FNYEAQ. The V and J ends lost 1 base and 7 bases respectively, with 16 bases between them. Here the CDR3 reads CASSLEVRADGTQYF. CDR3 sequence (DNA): TGTGCCAGCAGCTTAGAAGTGCGAGCGGATGGGACCCAGTACTTC.

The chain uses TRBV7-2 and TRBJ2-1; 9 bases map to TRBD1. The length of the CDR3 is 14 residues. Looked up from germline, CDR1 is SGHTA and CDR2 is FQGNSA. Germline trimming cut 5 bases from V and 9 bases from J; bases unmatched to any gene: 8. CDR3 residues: CASSPWTGAVEQFF. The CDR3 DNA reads TGTGCCAGCAGCCCTTGGACAGGGGCGGTTGAGCAGTTCTTC.

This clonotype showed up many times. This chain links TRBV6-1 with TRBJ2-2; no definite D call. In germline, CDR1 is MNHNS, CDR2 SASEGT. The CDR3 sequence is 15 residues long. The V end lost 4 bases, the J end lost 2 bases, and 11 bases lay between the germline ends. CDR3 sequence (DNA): TGTGCCAGCAGTGGGTTTGCATCAAACACCGGGGAGCTGTTTTTT. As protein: CASSGFASNTGELFF.

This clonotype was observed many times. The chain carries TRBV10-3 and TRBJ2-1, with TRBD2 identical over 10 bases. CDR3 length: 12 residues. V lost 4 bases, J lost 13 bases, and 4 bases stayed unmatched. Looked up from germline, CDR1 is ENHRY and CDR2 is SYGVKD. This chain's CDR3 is CAISGGLADQFF. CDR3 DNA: TGTGCCATCAGTGGCGGACTAGCGGACCAGTTCTTC.

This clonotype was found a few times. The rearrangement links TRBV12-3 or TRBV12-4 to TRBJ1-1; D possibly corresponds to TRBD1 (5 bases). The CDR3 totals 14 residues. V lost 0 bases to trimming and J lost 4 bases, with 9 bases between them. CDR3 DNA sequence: TGTGCCAGCAGTTTAGCCAGGGAGGTCACTGAAGCTTTCTTT. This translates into CASSLAREVTEAFF.

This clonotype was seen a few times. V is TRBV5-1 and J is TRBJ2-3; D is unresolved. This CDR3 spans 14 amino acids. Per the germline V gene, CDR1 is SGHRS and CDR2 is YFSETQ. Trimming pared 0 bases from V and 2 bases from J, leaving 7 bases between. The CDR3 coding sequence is TGCGCCAGCAGCTTGGAGGCTATCACAGATACGCAGTATTTT. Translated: CASSLEAITDTQYF.

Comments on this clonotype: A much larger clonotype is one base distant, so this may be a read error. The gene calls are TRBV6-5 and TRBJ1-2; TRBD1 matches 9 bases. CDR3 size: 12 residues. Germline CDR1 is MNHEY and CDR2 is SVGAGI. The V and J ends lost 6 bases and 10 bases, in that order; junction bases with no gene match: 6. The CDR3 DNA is TGTGCCAGCAGCAGGGACAGGGATGACTACACCTTC. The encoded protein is CASSRDRDDYTF.

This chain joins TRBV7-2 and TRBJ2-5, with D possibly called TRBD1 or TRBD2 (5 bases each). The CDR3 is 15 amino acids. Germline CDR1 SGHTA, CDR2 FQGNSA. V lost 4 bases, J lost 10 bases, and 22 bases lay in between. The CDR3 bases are TGTGCCAGCAGCTCCCGGGCGAGCTTTGATGGGGGCCAGTACTTC. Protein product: CASSSRASFDGGQYF. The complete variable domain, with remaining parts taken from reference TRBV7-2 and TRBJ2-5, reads GAGVSQSPSNKVTEKGKDVELRCDPISGHTALYWYRQSLGQGLEFLIYFQGNSAPDKSGLPSDRFSAERTGGSVSTLTIQRTQQEDSAVYLCASSSRASFDGGQYFGPGTRLLVL.

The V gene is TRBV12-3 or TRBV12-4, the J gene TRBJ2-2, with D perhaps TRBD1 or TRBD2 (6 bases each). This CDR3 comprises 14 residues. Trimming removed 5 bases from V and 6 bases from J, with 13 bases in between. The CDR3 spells CASSGGPGPGELFF. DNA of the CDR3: TGTGCCAGCAGTGGGGGGCCGGGCCCCGGGGAGCTGTTTTTT.

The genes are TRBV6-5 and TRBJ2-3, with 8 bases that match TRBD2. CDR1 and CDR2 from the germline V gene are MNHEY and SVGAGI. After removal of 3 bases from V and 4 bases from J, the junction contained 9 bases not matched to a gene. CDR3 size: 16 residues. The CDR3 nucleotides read TGTGCCAGCAGTTATTGGCGTTCGGGGGGGCCAGATACGCAGTATTTT. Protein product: CASSYWRSGGPDTQYF.

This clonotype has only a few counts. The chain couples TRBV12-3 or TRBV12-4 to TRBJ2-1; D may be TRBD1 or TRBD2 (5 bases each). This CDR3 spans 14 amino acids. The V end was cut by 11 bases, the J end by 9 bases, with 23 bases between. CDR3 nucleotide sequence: TGTGCCTGCGGTGGGGCGGGCCCGGTGGGTGAGCAGTTCTTC. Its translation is CACGGAGPVGEQFF.

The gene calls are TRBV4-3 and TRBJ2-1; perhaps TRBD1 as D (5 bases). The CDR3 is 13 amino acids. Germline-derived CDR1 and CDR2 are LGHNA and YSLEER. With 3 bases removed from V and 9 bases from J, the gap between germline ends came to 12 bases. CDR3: CASSQAGLTEQFF. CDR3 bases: TGCGCCAGCAGCCAGGCAGGGTTGACTGAGCAGTTCTTC.

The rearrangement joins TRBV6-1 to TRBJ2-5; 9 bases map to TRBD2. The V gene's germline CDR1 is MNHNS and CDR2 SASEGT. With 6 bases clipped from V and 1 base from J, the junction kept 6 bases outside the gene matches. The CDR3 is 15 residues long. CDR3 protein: CASRGLAGSQETQYF. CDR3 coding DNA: TGTGCCAGCAGGGGGCTAGCGGGGAGCCAAGAGACCCAGTACTTC.

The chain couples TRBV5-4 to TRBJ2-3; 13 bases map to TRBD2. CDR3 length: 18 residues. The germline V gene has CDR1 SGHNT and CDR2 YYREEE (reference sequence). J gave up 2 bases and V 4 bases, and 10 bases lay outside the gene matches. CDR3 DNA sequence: TGTGCCAGCAGCGCCAAAACCGGGACTAGCGGGATCACAGATACGCAGTATTTT. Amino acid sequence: CASSAKTGTSGITDTQYF.

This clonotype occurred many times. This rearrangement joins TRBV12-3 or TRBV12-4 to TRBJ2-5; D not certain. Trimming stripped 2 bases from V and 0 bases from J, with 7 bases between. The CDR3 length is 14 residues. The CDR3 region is CASSLSSNQETQYF. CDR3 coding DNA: TGTGCCAGCAGTTTAAGTAGCAACCAAGAGACCCAGTACTTC.

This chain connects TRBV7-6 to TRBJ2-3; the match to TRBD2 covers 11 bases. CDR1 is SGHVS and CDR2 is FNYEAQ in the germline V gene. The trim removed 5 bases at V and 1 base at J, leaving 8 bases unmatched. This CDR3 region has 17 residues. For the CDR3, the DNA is TGTGCCAGCAGCCTGCGGGCGGGACTAGCGGGCACAGATACGCAGTATTTT. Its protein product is CASSLRAGLAGTDTQYF.